This TCR beta chain was retrieved from a study of blood T cell repertoires in COVID-19. Study-wide background: Sites in the United States, Italy and Spain provided acute and convalescent COVID-19 samples.

Germline values: CDR1 LNHNV, CDR2 YYDKDF (reference sequence). J was trimmed by 15 bases and V by 0 bases; bases with no gene match: 9. There are 14 residues in the CDR3. Only a few counts were recorded for this clone. In the original processing: Estimation of nucleated cell counts was performed using reference gene primer amplification. Method: immunoSEQ multiplex PCR; TCRdb's copy keeps in-frame clones and lacks some. V and J calls and clone size are copied from that table; D and trimming were computed from the DNA. This table holds 200,000 to 300,000 clones, around four fifths found once. The J gene is TRBJ2-1, the V gene TRBV15; TRBD2 agrees at 9 bases. The specimen sequenced was peripheral blood. This clonotype was obtained from a woman aged 60-75 years with active or convalescent COVID-19. DNA of the CDR3: TGTGCCACCAGCAGAGAAGGTAGCGGGGGCCCTGGGTTCTTC. It translates to CATSREGSGGPGFF.